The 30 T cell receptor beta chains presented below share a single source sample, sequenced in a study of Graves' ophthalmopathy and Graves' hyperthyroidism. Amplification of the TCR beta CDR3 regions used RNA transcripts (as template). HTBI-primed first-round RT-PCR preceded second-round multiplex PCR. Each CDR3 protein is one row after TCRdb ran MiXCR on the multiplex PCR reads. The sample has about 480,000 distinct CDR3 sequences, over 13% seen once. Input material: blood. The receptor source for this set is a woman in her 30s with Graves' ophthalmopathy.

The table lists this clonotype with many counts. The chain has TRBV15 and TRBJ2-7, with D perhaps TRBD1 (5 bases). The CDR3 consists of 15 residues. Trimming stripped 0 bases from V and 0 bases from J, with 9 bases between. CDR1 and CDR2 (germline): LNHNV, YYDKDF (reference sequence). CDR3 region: CATSRDLQGSYEQYF. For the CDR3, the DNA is TGTGCCACCAGCAGAGATCTGCAGGGCTCCTACGAGCAGTACTTC.

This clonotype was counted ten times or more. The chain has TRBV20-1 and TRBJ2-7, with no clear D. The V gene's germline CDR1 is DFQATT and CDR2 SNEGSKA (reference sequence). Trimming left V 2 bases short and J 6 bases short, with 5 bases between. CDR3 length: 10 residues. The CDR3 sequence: CSARFSEQYF. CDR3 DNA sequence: TGCAGTGCTAGATTCAGCGAGCAGTACTTC.

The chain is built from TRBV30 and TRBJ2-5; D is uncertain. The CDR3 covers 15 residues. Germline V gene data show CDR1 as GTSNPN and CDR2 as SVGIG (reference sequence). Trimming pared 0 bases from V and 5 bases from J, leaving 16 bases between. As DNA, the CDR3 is TGTGCCTGGAGTGTGGGTTTTCTCGGAGTGGAGACCCAGTACTTC. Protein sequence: CAWSVGFLGVETQYF.

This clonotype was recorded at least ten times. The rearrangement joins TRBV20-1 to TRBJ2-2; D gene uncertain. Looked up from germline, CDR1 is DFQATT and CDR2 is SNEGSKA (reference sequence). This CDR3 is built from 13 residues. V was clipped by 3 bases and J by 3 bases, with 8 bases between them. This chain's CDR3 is CSARDRHTGELFF. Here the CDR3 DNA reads TGCAGTGCTAGGGATAGACACACCGGGGAGCTGTTTTTT.

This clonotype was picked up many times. The CDR3: CASSLVPYEQYF. In DNA, the CDR3 is TGTGCCAGCAGCCTCGTTCCCTACGAGCAGTACTTC. This chain joins TRBV7-2 and TRBJ2-7; D gene ambiguous. This CDR3 is built from 12 residues. V lost 5 bases and J lost 2, with 7 bases in between. The V gene's germline CDR1 is SGHTA and CDR2 FQGNSA.

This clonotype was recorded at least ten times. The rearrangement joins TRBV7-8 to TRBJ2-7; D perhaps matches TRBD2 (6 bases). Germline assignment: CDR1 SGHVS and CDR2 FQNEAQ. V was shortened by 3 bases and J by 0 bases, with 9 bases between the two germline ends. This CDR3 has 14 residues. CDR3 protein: CASSFSGDSYEQYF. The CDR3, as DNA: TGTGCCAGCAGCTTTAGCGGTGACTCCTACGAGCAGTACTTC.

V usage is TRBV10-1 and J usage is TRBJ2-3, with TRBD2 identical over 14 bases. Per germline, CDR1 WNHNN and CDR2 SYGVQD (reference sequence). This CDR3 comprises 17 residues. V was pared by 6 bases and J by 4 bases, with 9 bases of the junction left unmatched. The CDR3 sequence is CASRGGTSGRVADTQYF. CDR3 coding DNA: TGCGCCAGCAGGGGGGGGACTAGCGGGAGAGTTGCAGATACGCAGTATTTT.

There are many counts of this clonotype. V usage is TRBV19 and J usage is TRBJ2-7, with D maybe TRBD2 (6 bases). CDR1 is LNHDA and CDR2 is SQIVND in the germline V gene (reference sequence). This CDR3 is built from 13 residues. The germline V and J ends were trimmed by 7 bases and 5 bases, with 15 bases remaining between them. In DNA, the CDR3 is TGTGCCAGTACCCCGTGGGAGGCCGACGAGCAGTACTTC. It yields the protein CASTPWEADEQYF. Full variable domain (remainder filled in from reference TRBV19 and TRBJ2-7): DGGITQSPKYLFRKEGQNVTLSCEQNLNHDAMYWYRQDPGQGLRLIYYSQIVNDFQKGDIAEGYSVSREKKESFPLTVTSAQKNPTAFYLCASTPWEADEQYFGPGTRLTVT.

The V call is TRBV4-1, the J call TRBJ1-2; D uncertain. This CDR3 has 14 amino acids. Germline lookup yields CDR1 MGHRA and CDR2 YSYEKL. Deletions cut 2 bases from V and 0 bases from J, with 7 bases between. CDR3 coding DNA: TGCGCCAGCAGCCAAAGGAGAACTAACTATGGCTACACCTTC. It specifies CASSQRRTNYGYTF.

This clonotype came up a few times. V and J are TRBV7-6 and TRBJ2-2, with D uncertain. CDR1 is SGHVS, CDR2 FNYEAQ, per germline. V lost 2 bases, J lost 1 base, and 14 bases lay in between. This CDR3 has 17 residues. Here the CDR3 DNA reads TGTGCCAGCAGCTTAAAGGCCGGGCAGAGGAACACCGGGGAGCTGTTTTTT. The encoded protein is CASSLKAGQRNTGELFF.

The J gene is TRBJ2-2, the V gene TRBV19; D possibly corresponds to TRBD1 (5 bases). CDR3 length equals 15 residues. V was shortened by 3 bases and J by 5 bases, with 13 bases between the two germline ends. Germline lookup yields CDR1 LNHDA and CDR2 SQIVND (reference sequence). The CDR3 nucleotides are TGTGCCAGTAGTATTGAAGGGGTTGTGACCGGGGAGCTGTTTTTT. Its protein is CASSIEGVVTGELFF.

Here the CDR3 DNA reads TGTGCCAGTACCCACGGGGGGTCAGGGGGCACTGAAGCTTTCTTT. Protein sequence: CASTHGGSGGTEAFF. The chain combines TRBV19 with TRBJ1-1; 7 nucleotides line up with TRBD1. The CDR3 totals 15 residues. Germline V CDR1 and CDR2: LNHDA, SQIVND (reference sequence). V shed 7 bases and J 4 bases; nucleotides not matched to a gene: 12. Variable domain in full (rest from reference TRBV19 and TRBJ1-1): DGGITQSPKYLFRKEGQNVTLSCEQNLNHDAMYWYRQDPGQGLRLIYYSQIVNDFQKGDIAEGYSVSREKKESFPLTVTSAQKNPTAFYLCASTHGGSGGTEAFFGQGTRLTVV.

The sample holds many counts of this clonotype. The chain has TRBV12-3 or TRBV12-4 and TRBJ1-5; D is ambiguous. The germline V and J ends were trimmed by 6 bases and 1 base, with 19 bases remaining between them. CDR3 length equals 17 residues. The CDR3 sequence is CASSPIPGGVSNQPQHF. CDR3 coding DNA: TGTGCCAGCAGCCCGATACCAGGAGGCGTCAGCAATCAGCCCCAGCATTTT.

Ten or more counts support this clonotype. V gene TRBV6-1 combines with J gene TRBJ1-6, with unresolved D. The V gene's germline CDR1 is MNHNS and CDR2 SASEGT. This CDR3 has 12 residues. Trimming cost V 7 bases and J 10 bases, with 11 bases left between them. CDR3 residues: CASKGGESPLHF. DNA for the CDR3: TGTGCCAGCAAGGGCGGGGAGTCACCCCTCCACTTT.

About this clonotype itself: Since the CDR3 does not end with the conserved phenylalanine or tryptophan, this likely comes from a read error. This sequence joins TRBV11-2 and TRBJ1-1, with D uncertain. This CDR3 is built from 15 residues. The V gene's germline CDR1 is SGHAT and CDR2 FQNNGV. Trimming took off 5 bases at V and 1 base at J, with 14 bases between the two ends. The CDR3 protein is CASSPSRVSNTEAFY. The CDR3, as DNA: TGTGCCAGCAGCCCCTCTAGGGTCTCGAACACTGAAGCTTTCTAT.

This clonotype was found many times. The CDR3 DNA reads TGCAGTGCTAGAGCCTCCGGCCGTCCCGGGGACACTGAAGCTTTCTTT. Protein: CSARASGRPGDTEAFF. J is TRBJ1-1 and V is TRBV20-1; D gene ambiguous. The CDR3 is 16 amino acids. Trimming pared 1 base from V and 3 bases from J, leaving 18 bases between. Germline CDR1 DFQATT, CDR2 SNEGSKA (reference sequence).

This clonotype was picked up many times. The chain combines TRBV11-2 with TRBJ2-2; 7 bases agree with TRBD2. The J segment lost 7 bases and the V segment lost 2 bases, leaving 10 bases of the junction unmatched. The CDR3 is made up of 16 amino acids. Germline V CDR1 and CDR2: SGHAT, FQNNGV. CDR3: CASSLQPGGVSGELFF. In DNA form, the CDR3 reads TGTGCCAGCAGCTTACAACCGGGGGGAGTGAGCGGGGAGCTGTTTTTT. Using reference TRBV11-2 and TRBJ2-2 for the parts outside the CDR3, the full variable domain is EAGVAQSPRYKIIEKRQSVAFWCNPISGHATLYWYQQILGQGPKLLIQFQNNGVVDDSQLPKDRFSAERLKGVDSTLKIQPAKLEDSAVYLCASSLQPGGVSGELFFGEGSRLTVL.

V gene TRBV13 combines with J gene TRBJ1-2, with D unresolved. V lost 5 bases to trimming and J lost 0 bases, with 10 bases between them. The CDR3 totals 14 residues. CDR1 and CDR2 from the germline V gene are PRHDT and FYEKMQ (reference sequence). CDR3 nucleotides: TGTGCCAGCAGCAACGGACTGACTAACTATGGCTACACCTTC. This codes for CASSNGLTNYGYTF. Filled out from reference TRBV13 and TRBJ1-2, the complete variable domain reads AAGVIQSPRHLIKEKRETATLKCYPIPRHDTVYWYQQGPGQDPQFLISFYEKMQSDKGSIPDRFSAQQFSDYHSELNMSSLELGDSALYFCASSNGLTNYGYTFGSGTRLTVV.

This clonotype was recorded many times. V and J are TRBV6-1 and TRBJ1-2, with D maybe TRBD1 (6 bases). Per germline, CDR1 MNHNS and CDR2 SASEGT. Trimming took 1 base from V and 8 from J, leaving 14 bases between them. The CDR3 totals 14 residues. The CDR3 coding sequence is TGTGCCAGCAGTGAAGGGCAAGGGGGGAGAGGCTACACCTTC. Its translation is CASSEGQGGRGYTF.

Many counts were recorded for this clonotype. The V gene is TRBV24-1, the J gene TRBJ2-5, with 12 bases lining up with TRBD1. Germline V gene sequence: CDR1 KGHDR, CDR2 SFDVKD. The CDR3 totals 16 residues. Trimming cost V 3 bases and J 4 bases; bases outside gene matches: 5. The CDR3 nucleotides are TGTGCCACCAGTGATGCGGGACAGGGGGCAGGAGAGACCCAGTACTTC. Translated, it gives CATSDAGQGAGETQYF.

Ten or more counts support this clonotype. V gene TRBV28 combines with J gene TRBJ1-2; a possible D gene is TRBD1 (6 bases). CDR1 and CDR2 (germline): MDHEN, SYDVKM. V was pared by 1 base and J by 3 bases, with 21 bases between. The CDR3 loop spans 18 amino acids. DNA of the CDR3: TGTGCCAGCAGTTTATTTAACAGGGCCCGACCCGGGGACTATGGCTACACCTTC. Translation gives CASSLFNRARPGDYGYTF.

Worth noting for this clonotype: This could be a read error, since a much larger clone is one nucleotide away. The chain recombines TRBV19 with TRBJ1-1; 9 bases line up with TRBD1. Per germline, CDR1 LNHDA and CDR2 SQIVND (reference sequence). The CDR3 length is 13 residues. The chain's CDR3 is CASQQGANTEACF. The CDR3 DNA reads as TGTGCCAGCCAACAGGGGGCGAACACTGAAGCTTGCTTT.

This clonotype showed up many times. CDR3 DNA: TGTGCCACCAGCAGAGATCTGTCAGAGCTAGCCAAAAACATTCAGTACTTC. Residues: CATSRDLSELAKNIQYF. The gene calls are TRBV15 and TRBJ2-4, with D unresolved. Between the trimmed V and J ends, which lost 0 bases and 0 bases, there was a span of 12 bases. Germline V lookup: CDR1 LNHNV, CDR2 YYDKDF (reference sequence). The CDR3 has 17 residues.

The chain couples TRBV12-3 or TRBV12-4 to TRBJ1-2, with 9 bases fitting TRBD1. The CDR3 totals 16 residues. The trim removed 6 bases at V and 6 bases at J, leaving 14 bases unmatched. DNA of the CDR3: TGTGCCAGCAGACTCGGGACAGGGCTGAGGGAGGATGGCTACACCTTC. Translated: CASRLGTGLREDGYTF.

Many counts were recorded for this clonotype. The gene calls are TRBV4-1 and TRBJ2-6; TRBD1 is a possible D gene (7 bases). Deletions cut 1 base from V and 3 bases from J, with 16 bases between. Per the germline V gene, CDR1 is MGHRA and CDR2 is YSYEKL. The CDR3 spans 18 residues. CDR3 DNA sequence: TGCGCCAGCAGCCAAGGTGCGGCAGGGGGGATTGGGGCCAACGTCCTGACTTTC. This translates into CASSQGAAGGIGANVLTF.

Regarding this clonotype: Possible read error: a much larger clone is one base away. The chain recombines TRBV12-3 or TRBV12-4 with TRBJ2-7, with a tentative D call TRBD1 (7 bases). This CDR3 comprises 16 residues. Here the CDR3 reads CASSLRQGGLPYEQCF. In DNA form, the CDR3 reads TGTGCCAGCAGTTTGCGCCAGGGGGGACTCCCCTACGAGCAGTGCTTC.

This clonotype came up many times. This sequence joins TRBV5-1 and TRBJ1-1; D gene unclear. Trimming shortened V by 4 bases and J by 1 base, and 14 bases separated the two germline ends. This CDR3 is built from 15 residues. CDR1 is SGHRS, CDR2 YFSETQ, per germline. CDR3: CASSAGIGENTEAFF. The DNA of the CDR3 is TGCGCCAGCAGCGCAGGAATCGGGGAGAACACTGAAGCTTTCTTT.

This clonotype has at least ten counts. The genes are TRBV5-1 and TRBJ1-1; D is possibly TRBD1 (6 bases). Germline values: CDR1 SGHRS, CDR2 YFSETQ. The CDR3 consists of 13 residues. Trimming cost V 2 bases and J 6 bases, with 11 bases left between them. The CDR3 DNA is TGCGCCAGCAGCTTATCAGGGGTGGCTGAAGCTTTCTTT. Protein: CASSLSGVAEAFF.

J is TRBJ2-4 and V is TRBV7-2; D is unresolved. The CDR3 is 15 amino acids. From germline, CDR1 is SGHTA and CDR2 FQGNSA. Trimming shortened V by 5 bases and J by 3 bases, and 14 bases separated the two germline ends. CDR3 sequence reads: CASSPPAFGKNIQYF. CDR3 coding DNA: TGTGCCAGCAGCCCCCCGGCCTTCGGCAAAAACATTCAGTACTTC.

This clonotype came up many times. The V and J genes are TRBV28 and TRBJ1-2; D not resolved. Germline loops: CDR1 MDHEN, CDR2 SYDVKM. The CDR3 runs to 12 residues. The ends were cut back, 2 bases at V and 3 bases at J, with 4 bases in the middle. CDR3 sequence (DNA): TGTGCCAGCAGTTTAAGCGACTATGGCTACACCTTC. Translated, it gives CASSLSDYGYTF.